This T cell receptor (beta chain) was identified during a study of T-cell reconstitution after alpha-beta-depleted transplantation in children. Preparation of the TCRbeta library involved a method that used unique molecular identifiers. One entry per CDR3 protein, called by TCRdb with MiXCR from the PCR reads. The data contain some 550,000 distinct CDR3 sequences, approximately 20% of them singletons. Trimming left V 4 bases short and J 2 bases short, with 6 bases between. In germline, CDR1 is SGHRS, CDR2 YFSETQ. The CDR3 loop spans 13 amino acids. V usage is TRBV5-1 and J usage is TRBJ1-4; D not resolved. This TCR was recovered from a human donor who donated a stem cell graft to a child with acute lymphoblastic leukemia. The sample was PBMCs from the stem cell graft donor, taken from the stem cell graft. The CDR3 DNA reads TGCGCCAGCAGCGGTTGGACTAATGAAAAACTGTTTTTT. This translates into CASSGWTNEKLFF. Using reference TRBV5-1 and TRBJ1-4 for the parts outside the CDR3, the full variable domain is KAGVTQTPRYLIKTRGQQVTLSCSPISGHRSVSWYQQTPGQGLQFLFEYFSETQRNKGNFPGRFSGRQFSNSRSEMNVSTLELGDSALYLCASSGWTNEKLFFGSGTQLSVL.